This passage covers 9 T cell receptor beta chains from one sample sequenced in a study. TCRdb itself ran the RT-PCR reads through MiXCR, one entry per CDR3 protein. This sample has about 700,000 distinct CDR3 sequences, with 14% found just once. Sample: memory CD4+ T cells from blood. These receptors were collected from a female donor in good health, serving as a healthy control.

A few counts support this clonotype. This chain links TRBV20-1 with TRBJ2-1; TRBD2 aligns across 12 bases. CDR3 length: 16 residues. Germline trimming cut 2 bases from V and 5 bases from J; bases unmatched to any gene: 7. Germline CDR1 DFQATT, CDR2 SNEGSKA (reference sequence). The DNA of the CDR3 is TGCAGTGCTAGACTAGCGGGAGGGCCTGGAGACAATGAGCAGTTCTTC. Translating gives CSARLAGGPGDNEQFF.

This clonotype was found many times. J is TRBJ2-7 and V is TRBV12-3 or TRBV12-4; D unclear. Trimming pared 5 bases from V and 2 bases from J, leaving 7 bases between. The CDR3 has 12 residues. The CDR3 DNA is TGTGCCAGCAGTCCAAACGCCTACGAGCAGTACTTC. Its protein product is CASSPNAYEQYF.

This clonotype was seen a handful of times. The V call is TRBV18, the J call TRBJ1-4, with a possible D match to TRBD1 (5 bases). In germline, CDR1 is KGHSH, CDR2 LQKENI. This CDR3 comprises 13 residues. V shed 4 bases and J shed 7 bases, with 10 bases lying between them. The CDR3 DNA sequence: TGTGCCAGCTCACGGGGACGCGGTGAAAAACTGTTTTTT. Translating it yields CASSRGRGEKLFF.

CDR3 nucleotides: TGTGCCAGCACCTTGGGACAGGGGGCGGTAACTGAAGCTTTCTTT. Protein: CASTLGQGAVTEAFF. The rearrangement uses TRBV7-9 and TRBJ1-1; 12 positions match TRBD1. Unmatched junction bases numbered 8, after V lost 7 bases and J lost 5 bases. The CDR3 runs to 15 residues. Germline CDR1 and CDR2: SEHNR and FQNEAQ (reference sequence).

The chain joins TRBV20-1 to TRBJ2-5; 8 nucleotides agree with TRBD2. Per germline, CDR1 DFQATT and CDR2 SNEGSKA (reference sequence). The V and J ends lost 5 bases and 4 bases, in that order; junction bases with no gene match: 9. This CDR3 is 14 amino acids long. The CDR3 is CSAPLAGGGETQYF. The CDR3 DNA is TGCAGTGCTCCGCTGGCGGGAGGCGGAGAGACCCAGTACTTC.

V is TRBV5-1 and J is TRBJ2-2; D unclear. V lost 0 bases to trimming and J lost 1 base, with 7 bases between them. The CDR3 loop spans 15 amino acids. The germline V gene has CDR1 SGHRS and CDR2 YFSETQ. The CDR3 is CASSLESRNTGELFF. The CDR3 bases are TGCGCCAGCAGCTTGGAAAGCAGGAACACCGGGGAGCTGTTTTTT.

The chain couples TRBV6-5 to TRBJ2-2; TRBD1 is a possible D gene (5 bases). The germline V and J ends were trimmed by 7 bases and 4 bases, with 16 bases remaining between them. In germline, CDR1 is MNHEY, CDR2 SVGAGI. CDR3 length equals 15 residues. The DNA of the CDR3 is TGTGCCAGCACCCGGACCTACAGGAGCACCGGGGAGCTGTTTTTT. Protein product: CASTRTYRSTGELFF.

The gene calls are TRBV20-1 and TRBJ2-4, with D possibly TRBD1 on 7 matching bases. This CDR3 is built from 12 residues. The V end lost 6 bases, the J end lost 4 bases, and 10 bases lay between the germline ends. Germline V gene data show CDR1 as DFQATT and CDR2 as SNEGSKA (reference sequence). CDR3 loop: CSAEGQKNIQYF. The CDR3, as DNA: TGCAGTGCGGAGGGACAGAAAAACATTCAGTACTTC.

The chain has TRBV12-3 or TRBV12-4 and TRBJ2-2; D remains ambiguous. The CDR3 has 16 residues. V dropped 0 bases and J dropped 8 bases, with 16 bases sitting between them. The CDR3 reads CASSLAQRATTGELFF. The CDR3 coding sequence is TGTGCCAGCAGTTTAGCGCAGAGAGCCACTACAGGGGAGCTGTTTTTT.